These 20 T cell receptor beta chains share one sample of origin, sequenced in a study of CD8 T cells in Susac syndrome (dated by TCRdb to between 2018 and 2021). Library preparation was by the immunoSEQ multiplex PCR assay. RNA was extracted using the RNeasy kit, and about 0.45 to 1 microgram was reverse transcribed with random hexamers. The public reads were quality trimmed at Q25 with fastp and then assembled into clones with MiXCR by TCRdb, keeping productive beta chains. Duplicate CDR3 protein sequences are folded into a single record with the most common DNA and genes. The sample table shows some 160,000 distinct CDR3 sequences, and under 97% are seen once. The ten largest make up about 0.08% of the sample. The sequenced material came from CD4+ T cells from PBMCs. All receptors come from a human donor with Susac syndrome.

The genes are TRBV20-1 and TRBJ2-7; 11 positions match TRBD1. J gave up 7 bases and V 3 bases, and 8 bases lay outside the gene matches. This CDR3 has 14 amino acids. CDR1 is DFQATT, CDR2 SNEGSKA, per germline (reference sequence). The CDR3 DNA reads TGCAGTGCTAGGGTTGGACAGGGGGCGAGGGAGCAGTACTTC. Its translation is CSARVGQGAREQYF.

The chain has TRBV19 and TRBJ1-2; D uncertain. CDR3 length equals 13 residues. Germline assignment: CDR1 LNHDA and CDR2 SQIVND (reference sequence). V was cut by 3 bases and J by 1 base, with 6 bases left in between. The CDR3 bases are TGTGCCAGTAGTATGTCGGGTAACTATGGCTACACCTTC. Residues: CASSMSGNYGYTF.

This chain uses TRBV20-1 with TRBJ2-7, with 10 bases identical to TRBD2. Germline V lookup: CDR1 DFQATT, CDR2 SNEGSKA (reference sequence). The ends lost 4 bases at V and 0 bases at J; junction bases unmatched: 3. The CDR3 consists of 14 residues. The CDR3 loop is CSAKGLASSYEQYF. DNA for the CDR3: TGCAGTGCTAAGGGACTAGCGAGCTCCTACGAGCAGTACTTC.

The gene calls are TRBV5-1 and TRBJ2-3; no clear D. CDR1 and CDR2 (germline): SGHRS, YFSETQ. Trimming took 4 bases from V and 11 from J, leaving 17 bases between them. This CDR3 is built from 13 residues. The chain's CDR3 is CASSAFDTPRQYF. The CDR3 DNA reads as TGCGCCAGCAGCGCCTTCGACACCCCGAGGCAGTATTTT. The full variable domain, rest sourced from reference TRBV5-1 and TRBJ2-3, is KAGVTQTPRYLIKTRGQQVTLSCSPISGHRSVSWYQQTPGQGLQFLFEYFSETQRNKGNFPGRFSGRQFSNSRSEMNVSTLELGDSALYLCASSAFDTPRQYFGPGTRLTVL.

This rearrangement joins TRBV20-1 to TRBJ1-6; the D gene is possibly TRBD1 (6 bases). V lost 5 bases and J lost 9, with 17 bases in between. The CDR3 has 14 amino acids. Germline V gene sequence: CDR1 DFQATT, CDR2 SNEGSKA (reference sequence). Here the CDR3 DNA reads TGCAGTGCTCCGGTGTGGGGGGCAGGTTCACCCCTCCACTTT. Its translation is CSAPVWGAGSPLHF.

The chain is built from TRBV18 and TRBJ2-1, with 13 bases lining up with TRBD2. V gave up 6 bases and J gave up 5 bases; unmatched junction bases: 4. The V gene's germline CDR1 is KGHSH and CDR2 LQKENI. CDR3 length: 15 amino acids. The CDR3 protein is CASSPGLAGDNEQFF. The CDR3 coding sequence is TGTGCCAGCTCCCCAGGACTAGCGGGGGACAATGAGCAGTTCTTC. The entire variable domain, with the rest obtained from reference TRBV18 and TRBJ2-1, is as follows: NAGVMQNPRHLVRRRGQEARLRCSPMKGHSHVYWYRQLPEEGLKFMVYLQKENIIDESGMPKERFSAEFPKEGPSILRIQQVVRGDSAAYFCASSPGLAGDNEQFFGPGTRLTVL.

V and J are TRBV6-6 and TRBJ1-2; possibly TRBD1 for D (5 bases). This CDR3 contains 14 residues. Trimming took 0 bases from V and 3 from J, leaving 8 bases between them. Germline V CDR1 and CDR2: MNHNY, SVGAGI (reference sequence). CDR3 sequence (DNA): TGTGCCAGCAGTTACTCGGAGGGGTACTATGGCTACACCTTC. As protein: CASSYSEGYYGYTF.

The CDR3 reads CASSPALAGVREQYF. CDR3 sequence (DNA): TGTGCCAGCTCACCCGCACTAGCGGGAGTAAGGGAGCAGTACTTC. The chain has TRBV18 and TRBJ2-7; 11 nucleotides align to TRBD2. The CDR3 has 15 residues. Trimming took 3 bases from V and 7 from J; bases not matched to a gene: 8. Germline lookup yields CDR1 KGHSH and CDR2 LQKENI.

The V and J genes are TRBV28 and TRBJ1-3, with D unclear. The germline V gene encodes CDR1 MDHEN and CDR2 SYDVKM. This CDR3 has 15 residues. Trimming cost V 8 bases and J 0 bases, with 14 bases left between them. The CDR3 sequence: CASSQAGPSGNTIYF. The CDR3 DNA is TGTGCCAGCTCCCAGGCAGGACCCTCTGGAAACACCATATATTTT.

The rearrangement uses TRBV4-2 and TRBJ1-1; TRBD1 might be the D (5 bases). Trimming took 1 base from V and 5 from J, leaving 11 bases between them. CDR1 and CDR2 from the germline V gene are LGHNA and YNFKEQ. The CDR3 covers 14 residues. Here the CDR3 reads CASSQGDRSTEAFF. DNA for the CDR3: TGTGCCAGCAGCCAAGGCGACAGATCAACTGAAGCTTTCTTT.

The chain has TRBV9 and TRBJ2-3; unclear D gene. CDR1 and CDR2 from the germline V gene are SGDLS and YYNGEE. V dropped 2 bases and J dropped 2 bases, with 9 bases sitting between them. The CDR3 loop spans 14 amino acids. The CDR3 reads CASSVSRSTDTQYF. The CDR3, as DNA: TGTGCCAGCAGCGTTTCGCGTTCCACAGATACGCAGTATTTT.

The genes are TRBV28 and TRBJ1-1; TRBD1 might be the D (6 bases). CDR3 length: 14 amino acids. Trimming shortened V by 6 bases and J by 5 bases, and 16 bases separated the two germline ends. CDR1 MDHEN and CDR2 SYDVKM come from the germline V gene. CDR3 in amino acids: CASRREQGGTEAFF. DNA for the CDR3: TGTGCCAGCAGAAGAGAACAGGGAGGAACTGAAGCTTTCTTT.

The V and J genes are TRBV20-1 and TRBJ2-7; TRBD1 is a possible D gene (5 bases). CDR3 size: 12 residues. Between the trimmed V and J ends, which lost 7 bases and 3 bases, there was a span of 13 bases. CDR1 is DFQATT and CDR2 is SNEGSKA in the germline V gene (reference sequence). CDR3 sequence reads: CSVPDKVYEQYF. For the CDR3, the DNA is TGCAGTGTTCCGGACAAAGTCTACGAGCAGTACTTC.

CDR3 sequence (DNA): TGTGCCAGCTCACCATCGGAGGATACGCAGTATTTT. Translated: CASSPSEDTQYF. V and J are TRBV18 and TRBJ2-3; D unresolved. Per the germline V gene, CDR1 is KGHSH and CDR2 is LQKENI. The germline V and J ends were trimmed by 2 bases and 6 bases, with 6 bases remaining between them. The CDR3 spans 12 residues.

The sample holds one count of this clonotype. This sequence joins TRBV19 and TRBJ1-5; 9 bases agree with TRBD1. The ends lost 9 bases at V and 5 bases at J; junction bases unmatched: 11. This CDR3 contains 15 residues. CDR1 is LNHDA and CDR2 is SQIVND in the germline V gene (reference sequence). The CDR3 sequence: CASVPTGGGYQPQHF. The CDR3 DNA reads TGTGCCAGCGTCCCCACAGGGGGCGGCTATCAGCCCCAGCATTTT.

V usage is TRBV20-1 and J usage is TRBJ2-7, with D possibly being TRBD1 or TRBD2 (5 bases each). Deletions cut 1 base from V and 2 bases from J, with 15 bases between. The CDR3 consists of 15 residues. Germline values: CDR1 DFQATT, CDR2 SNEGSKA (reference sequence). The CDR3, as DNA: TGCAGTGCTAGAGGTAACGGGGCCGGGCCCTACGAGCAGTACTTC. It codes for CSARGNGAGPYEQYF.

DNA for the CDR3: TGTGCCAGCAGCTCCTCCCAAGCAGATACGCAGTATTTT. It translates to CASSSSQADTQYF. The chain uses TRBV7-3 and TRBJ2-3, with D hard to call. CDR3 length: 13 amino acids. Looked up from germline, CDR1 is SGHTA and CDR2 is FQGTGA. Trimming stripped 4 bases from V and 4 bases from J, with 9 bases between.

V gene TRBV12-3 or TRBV12-4 combines with J gene TRBJ1-3; 7 nucleotides agree with TRBD1. CDR3 length equals 16 residues. V lost 3 bases to trimming and J lost 4 bases; unmatched junction nucleotides: 9. DNA for the CDR3: TGTGCCAGCAGTTTCCCGACAGGGATGAGGGGAAACACCATATATTTT. Amino acids: CASSFPTGMRGNTIYF.

This chain connects TRBV12-3 or TRBV12-4 to TRBJ2-3; D unresolved. This CDR3 is 14 amino acids long. V was shortened by 5 bases and J by 7 bases, with 16 bases between the two germline ends. The CDR3: CASSPPGMGNTQYF. CDR3 coding DNA: TGTGCCAGCAGTCCCCCGGGCATGGGGAATACGCAGTATTTT.

This sequence joins TRBV29-1 and TRBJ1-1, with D tentatively TRBD1 (6 bases). Germline V gives CDR1 SQVTM, CDR2 ANQGSEA. Trimming cost V 7 bases and J 0 bases, with 12 bases left between them. The CDR3 has 13 residues. CDR3 amino acids: CSACDRLNTEAFF. The DNA of the CDR3 is TGCAGCGCCTGTGACAGGTTGAACACTGAAGCTTTCTTT.